The next 29 T cell receptor beta chains were all read from a single sample in a study of OX40 agonist ivuxolimab in advanced cancers. The assay was immunoSEQ multiplex PCR, and TCRdb's table has in-frame clones only and misses some. The sample records about 13,000 clones, about 85% being singletons. Sequencing used CD4+ or CD8+ T cells sorted from blood, obtained in a trial of the OX40 agonist ivuxolimab. The receptors stem from an adult with an advanced solid tumor such as melanoma, head and neck, liver or kidney cancer.

Concerning this clone: One junction end does not reproduce the germline sequence, and a read error may be involved. The J gene is TRBJ2-1, the V gene TRBV7-7, with TRBD1 as a possible D gene (7 bases). This CDR3 has 15 residues. The germline gives CDR1 SSHAT, CDR2 FNYEAQ (reference sequence). The DNA of the CDR3 is TGTGCTAGCAGCTTAACCGACAGGGAGGTCAATGAGCAGTTCTTC. Translation: CASSLTDREVNEQFF.

The CDR3 region has the DNA TGTGCCAGCAGCAGCACCCAACCCATTTCCTACAATGAGCAGTTCTTC. It translates to CASSSTQPISYNEQFF. This chain links TRBV7-9 with TRBJ2-1, with D hard to call. CDR1 and CDR2 from the germline V gene are SEHNR and FQNEAQ (reference sequence). The CDR3 is made up of 16 amino acids. V was clipped by 5 bases and J by 1 base, with 15 bases between them.

V and J are TRBV19 and TRBJ1-5; 7 bases agree with TRBD1. There are 14 residues in the CDR3. Germline CDR1 is LNHDA and CDR2 is SQIVND (reference sequence). V was clipped by 9 bases and J by 2 bases; unmatched bases: 7. CDR3 coding DNA: TGTGCCAGCAGGGGGGGTGGAGGCAATCAGCCCCAGCATTTT. Translating it yields CASRGGGGNQPQHF.

The V call is TRBV5-1, the J call TRBJ1-1; no definite D call. The V end lost 0 bases, the J end lost 4 bases, and 10 bases lay between the germline ends. The V gene's germline CDR1 is SGHRS and CDR2 YFSETQ. The length of the CDR3 is 14 residues. The CDR3 loop is CASSLGGIVTEAFF. CDR3 coding DNA: TGCGCCAGCAGCTTGGGAGGGATCGTCACTGAAGCTTTCTTT.

The J gene is TRBJ2-1, the V gene TRBV4-1, with 10 nucleotides matching TRBD2. CDR1 is MGHRA and CDR2 is YSYEKL in the germline V gene. The CDR3 extends over 16 amino acids. V shed 2 bases and J 4 bases; nucleotides not matched to a gene: 5. CDR3 protein: CASSQKAGGIYNEQFF. The CDR3 region has the DNA TGCGCCAGCAGCCAAAAAGCGGGGGGGATTTACAATGAGCAGTTCTTC.

The chain recombines TRBV5-1 with TRBJ2-7; 14 positions agree with TRBD2. Looked up from germline, CDR1 is SGHRS and CDR2 is YFSETQ. V lost 4 bases and J lost 2; bases outside the gene matches: 11. The length of the CDR3 is 18 residues. The CDR3 loop is CASSPGLAGGSIPYEQYF. In nucleotides, the CDR3 is TGCGCCAGCAGCCCCGGACTAGCGGGAGGATCTATACCCTACGAGCAGTACTTC.

This sequence joins TRBV28 and TRBJ1-5; 8 nucleotides agree with TRBD1. From germline, CDR1 is MDHEN and CDR2 SYDVKM. This CDR3 contains 12 residues. J gave up 12 bases and V 5 bases, and 6 bases lay outside the gene matches. The DNA of the CDR3 is TGTGCCAGCAGTCTCCGGACAGGGTTCCAGCATTTT. This sequence encodes CASSLRTGFQHF. Based on the CDR3 plus reference TRBV28 and TRBJ1-5, the full variable domain is DVKVTQSSRYLVKRTGEKVFLECVQDMDHENMFWYRQDPGLGLRLIYFSYDVKMKEKGDIPEGYSVSREKKERFSLILESASTNQTSMYLCASSLRTGFQHFGDGTRLSIL.

In this sample, this clone turned up once. The V and J genes are TRBV19 and TRBJ2-7, with 8 bases lining up with TRBD1. Germline V CDR1 and CDR2: LNHDA, SQIVND (reference sequence). V was clipped by 3 bases and J by 5 bases; unmatched bases: 9. The CDR3 covers 15 residues. CDR3 nucleotides: TGTGCCAGTAGTATCGGGGACAGGAGTGGCGACGAGCAGTACTTC. This sequence encodes CASSIGDRSGDEQYF.

This chain joins TRBV30 and TRBJ2-7; 8 bases line up with TRBD1. Unmatched junction bases numbered 5, after V lost 3 bases and J lost 4 bases. The CDR3 covers 13 residues. The germline CDR1 and CDR2 sequences are GTSNPN and SVGIG (reference sequence). Here the CDR3 DNA reads TGTGCCTGGAGGACAGGGGATCGGTACGAGCAGTACTTC. It translates to CAWRTGDRYEQYF.

The gene calls are TRBV6-6 and TRBJ2-1; the match to TRBD1 covers 7 bases. Trimming took 6 bases from V and 4 from J; bases not matched to a gene: 6. The CDR3 length is 14 residues. Germline CDR1 is MNHNY and CDR2 is SVGAGI (reference sequence). The DNA of the CDR3 is TGTGCCAGCAGCCCCCGGGACAGTTACAATGAGCAGTTCTTC. Amino acid sequence: CASSPRDSYNEQFF.

The rearrangement uses TRBV19 and TRBJ2-1; D may be TRBD1 (6 bases). The V gene's germline CDR1 is LNHDA and CDR2 SQIVND (reference sequence). The CDR3 length is 15 residues. Trimming cost V 3 bases and J 10 bases, with 19 bases left between them. The CDR3 DNA follows: TGTGCCAGTAGTATCGGGGCTGGGGGCGAGTGGGAGCAGTTCTTC. Translation: CASSIGAGGEWEQFF. The complete variable domain, with remaining parts taken from reference TRBV19 and TRBJ2-1, reads DGGITQSPKYLFRKEGQNVTLSCEQNLNHDAMYWYRQDPGQGLRLIYYSQIVNDFQKGDIAEGYSVSREKKESFPLTVTSAQKNPTAFYLCASSIGAGGEWEQFFGPGTRLTVL.

The chain combines TRBV2 with TRBJ2-7; no definite D call. Germline CDR1 reads SNHLY; CDR2 reads FYNNEI. Trimming removed 7 bases from V and 4 bases from J, with 8 bases in between. The CDR3 totals 11 residues. The CDR3 loop is CASNTPYEQYF. In DNA, the CDR3 is TGTGCCAGCAACACCCCTTACGAGCAGTACTTC.

V usage is TRBV20-1 and J usage is TRBJ2-4, with 7 bases lining up with TRBD1. V was clipped by 5 bases and J by 7 bases; unmatched bases: 2. The CDR3 loop spans 11 amino acids. CDR1 DFQATT and CDR2 SNEGSKA come from the germline V gene (reference sequence). CDR3 amino acids: CSARDSNIQYF. CDR3 DNA sequence: TGCAGTGCTCGGGACAGTAACATTCAGTACTTC.

The V and J genes are TRBV6-5 and TRBJ2-3; TRBD2 is a possible D gene (5 bases). The V and J ends lost 11 bases and 4 bases respectively, with 13 bases between them. The CDR3 contains 12 residues. Per the germline V gene, CDR1 is MNHEY and CDR2 is SVGAGI. The CDR3 DNA follows: TGTGCCCTCGGAGATAGCGCAGATACGCAGTATTTT. It specifies CALGDSADTQYF.

The chain links TRBV11-2 to TRBJ1-5; TRBD1 aligns across 8 bases. The CDR3 loop spans 14 amino acids. Germline loops: CDR1 SGHAT, CDR2 FQNNGV. With V trimmed by 5 bases and J by 3 bases, 3 bases remained unmatched. In DNA form, the CDR3 reads TGTGCCAGCAGCCTGGGACAGGACAATCAGCCCCAGCATTTT. This encodes CASSLGQDNQPQHF.

The gene calls are TRBV7-9 and TRBJ1-2, with no clear D. Germline values: CDR1 SEHNR, CDR2 FQNEAQ (reference sequence). The CDR3 totals 15 residues. The V end lost 1 base, the J end lost 4 bases, and 13 bases lay between the germline ends. The CDR3 here is CASSLGDSPSYGYTF. CDR3 sequence (DNA): TGTGCCAGCAGCTTAGGAGATAGCCCGTCCTATGGCTACACCTTC. Drawing the rest from reference TRBV7-9 and TRBJ1-2, the complete variable domain is DTGVSQNPRHKITKRGQNVTFRCDPISEHNRLYWYRQTLGQGPEFLTYFQNEAQLEKSRLLSDRFSAERPKGSFSTLEIQRTEQGDSAMYLCASSLGDSPSYGYTFGSGTRLTVV.

This clone showed up just once. The V call is TRBV27, the J call TRBJ1-5; maybe TRBD1 (5 bases). Germline values: CDR1 MNHEY, CDR2 SMNVEV (reference sequence). Trimming stripped 7 bases from V and 6 bases from J, with 16 bases between. This CDR3 is built from 14 residues. Here the CDR3 DNA reads TGTGCCAGCACCCTTTCTTCGGGGGGTCAGCCCCAGCATTTT. Translating it yields CASTLSSGGQPQHF.

The chain is built from TRBV10-3 and TRBJ1-5, with D unclear. Trimming took off 3 bases at V and 5 bases at J, with 8 bases between the two ends. Germline lookup yields CDR1 ENHRY and CDR2 SYGVKD. This CDR3 has 13 amino acids. CDR3 loop: CAISEVGYQPQHF. The CDR3 DNA follows: TGTGCCATCAGTGAAGTCGGATATCAGCCCCAGCATTTT.

V and J are TRBV4-1 and TRBJ2-2; D is perhaps TRBD2 (5 bases). The V end lost 0 bases, the J end lost 4 bases, and 12 bases lay between the germline ends. There are 16 residues in the CDR3. Germline lookup yields CDR1 MGHRA and CDR2 YSYEKL. The DNA of the CDR3 is TGCGCCAGCAGCCAAGAAAAGGGAAGCGGCACCGGGGAGCTGTTTTTT. This codes for CASSQEKGSGTGELFF.

The V and J genes are TRBV25-1 and TRBJ2-7; no clear D gene. Germline CDR1 and CDR2: MGHDK and SYGVNS. Deletions cut 3 bases from V and 4 bases from J, with 7 bases between. The CDR3 covers 12 residues. The CDR3 sequence is CASSEVGYEQYF. The CDR3 bases are TGTGCCAGCAGTGAGGTGGGGTACGAGCAGTACTTC.

The chain uses TRBV7-4 and TRBJ1-2; D uncertain. The CDR3 is 18 residues long. V lost 5 bases to trimming and J lost 4 bases, with 26 bases between them. In germline, CDR1 is SGHVT, CDR2 SQSDAQ. The CDR3 DNA is TGTGCCAGCAGCGGATCGACGAGAGCAGCTCGAAAGACCTATGGCTACACCTTC. Protein sequence: CASSGSTRAARKTYGYTF.

This chain uses TRBV19 with TRBJ2-7; the match to TRBD1 covers 11 bases. The trim removed 5 bases at V and 3 bases at J, leaving 6 bases unmatched. The CDR3 contains 15 residues. Germline V lookup: CDR1 LNHDA, CDR2 SQIVND (reference sequence). CDR3 in DNA: TGTGCCAGTAGTGCCCCGGGACAGGGGGTCTACGAGCAGTACTTC. Translated, it gives CASSAPGQGVYEQYF.

Of note for this clone: The germline gene is not matched at one end of the junction; a read error may be the cause. The chain uses TRBV5-8 and TRBJ2-1, with a weak D call TRBD1 (6 bases). CDR1 and CDR2 from the germline V gene are SGHTS and YDEGEE. CDR3 size: 14 residues. The CDR3 sequence: CAGSPGDLYNEQFF. The DNA for the CDR3 is TGTGCCGGCAGCCCAGGGGACCTCTACAATGAGCAGTTCTTC. The full variable domain, rest sourced from reference TRBV5-8 and TRBJ2-1, is EAGVTQSPTHLIKTRGQQATLRCSPISGHTSVYWYQQALGLGLQFLLWYDEGEERNRGNFPPRFSGRQFPNYSSELNVNALELEDSALYLCAGSPGDLYNEQFFGPGTRLTVL.

The chain carries TRBV10-3 and TRBJ2-7; TRBD1 matches at 7 bases. The CDR3 has 12 residues. The V and J ends lost 8 bases and 1 base, in that order; junction bases with no gene match: 2. Germline V CDR1 and CDR2: ENHRY, SYGVKD. CDR3 bases: TGTGCCATCGCGACAGGGTCCTACGAGCAGTACTTC. Its translation: CAIATGSYEQYF.

The rearrangement joins TRBV5-5 to TRBJ1-5; tentatively, D is TRBD1 (5 bases). The V gene's germline CDR1 is SGHKS and CDR2 YYEKEE (reference sequence). The CDR3 has 15 amino acids. Trimming removed 3 bases at V and 0 bases at J, with 10 bases between. This CDR3 is CASSSQGYSNQPQHF. CDR3 bases: TGTGCCAGCAGCTCCCAGGGCTATAGCAATCAGCCCCAGCATTTT.

By share of the sample, this clone is medium-sized (0.01 to 0.1%). The chain combines TRBV7-3 with TRBJ2-5, with 7 bases lining up with TRBD1. The CDR3 has 15 amino acids. Germline CDR1 is SGHTA and CDR2 is FQGTGA. Germline trimming cut 5 bases from V and 5 bases from J; bases unmatched to any gene: 11. As DNA, the CDR3 is TGTGCCAGCAGCCTGACAGGGTCCCCTTACGAGACCCAGTACTTC. The encoded protein is CASSLTGSPYETQYF.

This chain uses TRBV6-5 with TRBJ2-7; the D call may be TRBD1 or TRBD2 (5 bases each). The CDR3 sequence is 11 residues long. The germline V gene encodes CDR1 MNHEY and CDR2 SVGAGI. The CDR3 nucleotides read TGTGCATGGGGTGAGGGACACGAGCAGTACTTC. As protein: CAWGEGHEQYF.

V usage is TRBV2 and J usage is TRBJ2-5, with a tentative D call TRBD2 (6 bases). V lost 1 base and J lost 4, with 13 bases in between. The CDR3 totals 15 residues. CDR1 is SNHLY and CDR2 is FYNNEI in the germline V gene. The CDR3 protein is CASSEGRELRETQYF. As DNA, the CDR3 is TGTGCCAGCAGTGAAGGGCGGGAACTGAGAGAGACCCAGTACTTC. Supplemented by reference TRBV2 and TRBJ2-5, the full variable domain reads EPEVTQTPSHQVTQMGQEVILRCVPISNHLYFYWYRQILGQKVEFLVSFYNNEISEKSEIFDDQFSVERPDGSNFTLKIRSTKLEDSAMYFCASSEGRELRETQYFGPGTRLLVL.

V and J are TRBV6-5 and TRBJ1-5, with D maybe TRBD1 (6 bases). The length of the CDR3 is 14 residues. In germline, CDR1 is MNHEY, CDR2 SVGAGI. V dropped 6 bases and J dropped 4 bases, with 13 bases sitting between them. The CDR3 region has the DNA TGTGCCAGCAGACAGGGTCAGAGGAATCAGCCCCAGCATTTT. Its protein is CASRQGQRNQPQHF.